The 10 T cell receptor beta chains listed next were all sequenced from one sample in a study of cytomegalovirus exposure and HLA in healthy donors. Use of 60 Vbeta and 13 Jbeta primers characterized the PCR. The repertoire was sequenced with immunoSEQ multiplex PCR; TCRdb's copy has only in-frame clones and lacks some. This sample has 200,000 or so clones, with around 80% found just once. Sample: PBMCs. The source of these receptors is a man in his forties in good health and CMV-seronegative.

This chain connects TRBV7-9 to TRBJ1-1; 8 bases fit TRBD1. The CDR3 extends over 18 amino acids. CDR1 SEHNR and CDR2 FQNEAQ come from the germline V gene (reference sequence). V dropped 4 bases and J dropped 0; count of bases not matched to a gene: 13. The CDR3 DNA reads as TGTGCCAGCAGCTCAGGACAGGGTCAGCATCTCCTGAACACTGAAGCTTTCTTT. Protein sequence: CASSSGQGQHLLNTEAFF.

This clone was seen a handful of times. The chain links TRBV6-1 to TRBJ2-1; 8 bases map to TRBD2. Germline V gene sequence: CDR1 MNHNS, CDR2 SASEGT. The CDR3 is 15 amino acids. Germline trimming cut 2 bases from V and 8 bases from J; bases unmatched to any gene: 8. CDR3 protein: CASSERNSGSDEQFF. The CDR3 bases are TGTGCCAGCAGTGAAAGGAACAGCGGGAGTGATGAGCAGTTCTTC.

The chain is built from TRBV4-2 and TRBJ2-3; D uncertain. With 1 base removed from V and 4 bases from J, the gap between germline ends came to 3 bases. Germline CDR1 and CDR2: LGHNA and YNFKEQ. The CDR3 is 12 residues long. For the CDR3, the DNA is TGTGCCAGCAGCCAAGTCTCAGATACGCAGTATTTT. Amino acid sequence: CASSQVSDTQYF.

The J gene is TRBJ1-5, the V gene TRBV6-5; D is possibly TRBD1 (5 bases). The germline V gene encodes CDR1 MNHEY and CDR2 SVGAGI. The CDR3 is 13 residues long. Trimming removed 8 bases at V and 5 bases at J, with 13 bases between. The chain's CDR3 is CASGQGAHQPQHF. The CDR3 bases are TGTGCCAGCGGGCAAGGGGCGCATCAGCCCCAGCATTTT.

This chain connects TRBV5-1 to TRBJ2-2, with D tentatively TRBD2 (5 bases). Trimming pared 8 bases from V and 1 base from J, leaving 9 bases between. Germline CDR1 SGHRS, CDR2 YFSETQ. CDR3 length equals 13 residues. This chain's CDR3 is CASRTENTGELFF. As DNA, the CDR3 is TGCGCCAGTCGGACTGAGAACACCGGGGAGCTGTTTTTT.

This chain links TRBV27 with TRBJ2-7, with a weak D call TRBD1 (6 bases). Per the germline V gene, CDR1 is MNHEY and CDR2 is SMNVEV (reference sequence). The CDR3 runs to 12 residues. V lost 2 bases, J lost 6 bases, and 8 bases lay in between. The CDR3 is CASSLPGAEQYF. CDR3 coding DNA: TGTGCCAGCAGTTTACCAGGGGCCGAGCAGTACTTC.

The CDR3 loop reads CASSAGGRNTDTQYF. Here the CDR3 DNA reads TGTGCCAGCAGCGCGGGGGGGCGGAACACAGATACGCAGTATTTT. The chain combines TRBV2 with TRBJ2-3; 9 bases align to TRBD2. The germline V gene has CDR1 SNHLY and CDR2 FYNNEI. Trimming cost V 6 bases and J 2 bases; bases outside gene matches: 6. The CDR3 has 15 amino acids.

CDR3 nucleotide sequence: TGCGCCAGCAGCTTGTTTCTAGCGGGAGCAAGGGCGTCTGAGCAGTTCTTC. It yields the protein CASSLFLAGARASEQFF. The chain couples TRBV5-1 to TRBJ2-1; 10 bases fit TRBD2. Germline V CDR1 and CDR2: SGHRS, YFSETQ. V shed 1 base and J 9 bases; nucleotides not matched to a gene: 13. This CDR3 has 17 amino acids.

This sequence joins TRBV19 and TRBJ2-7; D perhaps matches TRBD2 (6 bases). Germline loops: CDR1 LNHDA, CDR2 SQIVND (reference sequence). CDR3 size: 14 residues. Trimming took 3 bases from V and 3 from J, leaving 12 bases between them. The CDR3 nucleotides are TGTGCCAGTAGTATTTCCCCCGGGAGCTACGAGCAGTACTTC. Protein product: CASSISPGSYEQYF. Complete variable domain (other parts from reference TRBV19 and TRBJ2-7): DGGITQSPKYLFRKEGQNVTLSCEQNLNHDAMYWYRQDPGQGLRLIYYSQIVNDFQKGDIAEGYSVSREKKESFPLTVTSAQKNPTAFYLCASSISPGSYEQYFGPGTRLTVT.

The chain links TRBV7-3 to TRBJ2-3; 11 nucleotides align to TRBD2. The CDR3 spans 16 residues. J lost 2 bases, V lost 3 bases, and 4 bases had no gene match. Germline V gene data show CDR1 as SGHTA and CDR2 as FQGTGA. The CDR3 bases are TGTGCCAGCAGCTTTCATAGCGGGGGGGCCACAGATACGCAGTATTTT. Amino acid sequence: CASSFHSGGATDTQYF.